This entry describes one TCR beta chain. Its antigen remains unknown. The data stem from a study of OX40 agonist ivuxolimab in advanced cancers. Turning to the study itself: Patients were given ivuxolimab, an antibody that agonizes OX40 (CD134). While on treatment, patients had intravenous ivuxolimab at 0.01 to 10 mg/kg every 2 weeks. Previous treatment with anti-PD-1, anti-PD-L1 or anti-CTLA-4 therapy was allowed; 35% to 50% had received some. Findings and caveats of the study: The mean number of expanded clones was higher in CD8+ T cells than in CD4+.

The assay was immunoSEQ multiplex PCR, and TCRdb's table has in-frame clones only and misses some. This sample carries about 18,000 clones, roughly 77% of them seen once, and the ten largest clones take approximately 24%. The CDR3 contains 11 residues. CDR1 and CDR2 (germline): GTSNPN, SVGIG (reference sequence). Sample: CD4+ or CD8+ T cells sorted from blood, taken in a trial of the OX40 agonist ivuxolimab. J is TRBJ2-7 and V is TRBV30; no firm D call. This receptor was identified in an adult with an advanced solid tumor such as melanoma, head and neck, liver or kidney cancer. The chain's CDR3 is CAVMGGYEQYF. The CDR3 region has the DNA TGTGCTGTAATGGGCGGATACGAGCAGTACTTC.